This T cell receptor (beta chain) derives from a study of T cells in Graves' hyperthyroidism and ophthalmopathy (dated by TCRdb to the late 2010s). For the study in its entirety: Peripheral blood samples were taken at the time of initial diagnosis, prior to any treatment. To identify TCR V-J signatures that set the groups apart, the researchers used a discovery cohort of about a hundred patients, made up of 40 to 45 with Graves' ophthalmopathy and around 58 with stable Graves' hyperthyroidism. Prospective prediction of ophthalmopathy was tested in an independent validation cohort consisting of fewer than 20 hyperthyroidism patients and some 17 patients who later progressed to ophthalmopathy. The roughly 94 discovery patients were randomly split 7:3 into training and test sets. In about six Graves' hyperthyroidism patients, the study also compared T-cell repertoires from thyroid tissue with T-cell repertoires from blood. After sampling, hyperthyroidism patients received methimazole starting at 30 mg daily, and ophthalmopathy patients received high-dose intravenous methylprednisolone. The paper describes TCR Vbeta CDR3 sequencing of around 140 peripheral blood samples, made up of some 42 ophthalmopathy patients, some 80 hyperthyroidism patients and about 17 progressor patients.

In its sample, this clonotype was seen a few times. Its antigen remains unidentified. No base-level quality is on record; no much larger clone is a single base apart. At the junction V is shortened by 2 bases and J by 3 bases, with 12 bases in between. CDR3 length: 15 amino acids, cysteine to phenylalanine. Only the CDR3 part of the read is kept: 45 bases, read in frame from the first base. The germline V gene supplies CDR1 MDHEN and CDR2 SYDVKM. What the work shows at the level of the full study, not this receptor alone: No statistical method was used to set the sample size in advance, and investigators knew the group allocation. In cross-validation, a model built on a 13 V-J signature told ophthalmopathy apart from stable hyperthyroidism with 87.88% sensitivity and approximately 84% specificity, and in testing the same model reached 80%/75%. In validation, progression to ophthalmopathy was predicted by the model with 70.59% sensitivity and 72% to 85% specificity, a median of around 6.5 months before onset. Blood samples also contained most of the expanded thyroid clonotypes (frequency above 0.001), which suggests that blood repertoires may reflect thyroid immune responses.

Moderately to severely active disease, a Clinical Activity Score of at least 3, a NOSPECS grade of at least 4, and a duration under 3 months were present in ophthalmopathy patients. Patients with uncontrolled infections, other autoimmune diseases, pregnancy or lactation were excluded. Diagnoses were established on the basis of clinical symptoms, serum thyroxine and TRAb, thyroid ultrasound, and orbital computed tomography. PBMCs were isolated from about 10 ml of fresh peripheral blood by Ficoll-Paque density gradient centrifugation. Total RNA was extracted using Trizol reagent, and RNA quality was assessed on an Agilent 2100 Bioanalyzer. Amplification of TCR beta CDR3 regions was carried out from RNA transcripts. A first-round RT-PCR of the TCR CDR3 used the HTBI primer set with the Qiagen OneStep RT-PCR kit. A second multiplex PCR round built the libraries, followed by size selection and purification. Sequencing of the libraries was done on an Illumina HiSeq2000 using paired-end 100 bp reads. In the original analysis: SOAPnuke was used to process the raw data, throwing out any read that contained adapters or uncalled bases, had a mean Phred below 15, or lacked an exact constant-primer or identifier match. COPE v1.2.5 was used to merge high-quality paired reads, and clonotypes were defined as unique nucleotide sequences. MiTCR v1.1 was used to align the clonotypes against IMGT TRBV, TRBD and TRBJ reference segments. The analysis was restricted to V-J combinations with a frequency above 0.0001, which together covered 99.2% of the repertoires. A TCS score was defined as the ratio of F50 (clonal expansion) to E x V (chaos), with BLOSUM62-based TCRdist applied between CDR3 peptides within each V-J. Welch's t-statistics and random forest reduced roughly 540 V-J features to some 14, which were used in a naive Bayes classifier (R e1071). TCRdb trimmed the raw reads at Q25, called clones with MiXCR and kept productive beta chains. Rows with a matching CDR3 protein are joined into one entry that keeps the most common DNA and genes. TCRdb's processing, not the authors' own work, is the source of the V and J calls. The sample table records approximately 690,000 distinct CDR3 sequences; under 25% of these occur just once. Together, the top ten hold about 34% of the sample.

The specimen sequenced was blood. The rearranged chain carries TRBV28 and TRBJ2-3; the D gene cannot be resolved beyond TRBD1 or TRBD2, each matching 5 bases. This TCR came from a man aged 30 to 39 with Graves' ophthalmopathy. The CDR3 is CASSLIQGRTDTQYF. In nucleotide form, the sequence is TGTGCCAGCAGTTTAATCCAGGGACGGACAGATACGCAGTATTTT.